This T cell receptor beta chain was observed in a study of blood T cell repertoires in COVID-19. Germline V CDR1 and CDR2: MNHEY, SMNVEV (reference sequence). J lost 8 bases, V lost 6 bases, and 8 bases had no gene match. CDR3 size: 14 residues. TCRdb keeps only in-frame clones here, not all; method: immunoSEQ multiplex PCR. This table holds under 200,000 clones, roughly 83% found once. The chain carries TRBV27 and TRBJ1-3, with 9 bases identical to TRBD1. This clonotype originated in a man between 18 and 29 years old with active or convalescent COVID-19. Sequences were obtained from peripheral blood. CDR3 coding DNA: TGTGCCAGCAGGTTGCGGGGACAGGGAGACACCATATATTTT. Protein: CASRLRGQGDTIYF.